This passage covers 30 T cell receptor beta chains from one sample sequenced in a study of blood T cell repertoires in COVID-19. Assay: immunoSEQ multiplex PCR; the TCRdb copy retains only in-frame clones and omits some. In the table there are tens of thousands of clones, around nine tenths of which are singletons. Sequencing was done on a sample of peripheral blood. The receptors here all came from a human donor in a cohort sampled during active COVID-19.

The CDR3 coding sequence is TGTGCCAGCAGCCAGATCGCGGTCGGTGGAAACACCATATATTTT. This gives the protein CASSQIAVGGNTIYF. The chain carries TRBV3-1 (or the pseudogene TRBV3-2) and TRBJ1-3; D remains ambiguous. Germline-derived CDR1 and CDR2 are LGHDT and YNNKEL (reference sequence). The length of the CDR3 is 15 residues. V lost 3 bases, J lost 3 bases, and 12 bases lay in between.

V gene TRBV30 combines with J gene TRBJ2-1, with no clear D. CDR3 length equals 12 residues. With 0 bases removed from V and 12 bases from J, the gap between germline ends came to 12 bases. Germline V CDR1 and CDR2: GTSNPN, SVGIG (reference sequence). In nucleotides, the CDR3 is TGTGCCTGGAGTGTACCCGGAGTGAGGCAGTTCTTC. Residues: CAWSVPGVRQFF.

This chain uses TRBV6-5 with TRBJ2-1; tentative D call: TRBD2 (6 bases). Germline CDR1 and CDR2: MNHEY and SVGAGI. This CDR3 has 14 amino acids. Trimming cost V 2 bases and J 7 bases, with 12 bases left between them. The CDR3 DNA follows: TGTGCCAGCAGTTACATCGGGAGTGGGAATGAGCAGTTCTTC. This gives the protein CASSYIGSGNEQFF.

Only one count was recorded for this clone. The DNA of the CDR3 is TGTGCCAGTTACTCACCGGAGTCCTACGAGCAGTACTTC. Translating it yields CASYSPESYEQYF. V gene TRBV2 combines with J gene TRBJ2-7, with D uncertain. Germline V lookup: CDR1 SNHLY, CDR2 FYNNEI. The CDR3 extends over 13 amino acids. V lost 9 bases and J 1 base, leaving 13 bases between the germline ends.

The chain is built from TRBV18 and TRBJ1-6; D gene ambiguous. Germline V gene data show CDR1 as KGHSH and CDR2 as LQKENI. The CDR3 is made up of 14 amino acids. The V and J ends lost 1 base and 5 bases respectively, with 6 bases between them. The CDR3 sequence is CASSPRQNNSPLHF. CDR3 bases: TGTGCCAGCTCACCACGGCAGAATAATTCACCCCTCCACTTT.

CDR3 nucleotides: TGTGCCAGCTCACTCCCGACAGGAGTCTATGGCTACACCTTC. Amino acids: CASSLPTGVYGYTF. The chain employs TRBV18 and TRBJ1-2; D may be TRBD1 (6 bases). CDR1 is KGHSH and CDR2 is LQKENI in the germline V gene. The CDR3 is 14 residues long. With 4 bases removed from V and 4 bases from J, the gap between germline ends came to 13 bases.

The chain recombines TRBV12-5 with TRBJ2-2; D may be TRBD1 (6 bases). Germline CDR1 and CDR2: LGHNT and FRNRAP. V gave up 1 base and J gave up 1 base, with 7 bases separating them. The CDR3 runs to 15 residues. The CDR3, as DNA: TGTGCTAGTGGTTTGGAACAGGGGAACACCGGGGAGCTGTTTTTT. Protein: CASGLEQGNTGELFF.

The genes are TRBV5-8 and TRBJ2-1; 13 positions agree with TRBD2. V trimming: 6 bases; J trimming: 8 bases; junction bases outside the gene matches: 8. CDR3 length equals 15 residues. Germline V CDR1 and CDR2: SGHTS, YDEGEE. CDR3 coding DNA: TGTGCCAGCAACGGACTAGCGGGAGTAAAGGATGAGCAGTTCTTC. Translated, it gives CASNGLAGVKDEQFF.

V is TRBV2 and J is TRBJ1-1; 11 bases line up with TRBD1. The CDR3 extends over 13 amino acids. J gave up 7 bases and V 9 bases, and 7 bases lay outside the gene matches. Looked up from germline, CDR1 is SNHLY and CDR2 is FYNNEI. CDR3 nucleotide sequence: TGTGCCAGTCTACCGGGACAGGGGGTTGAAGCTTTCTTT. As protein: CASLPGQGVEAFF.

V gene TRBV15 combines with J gene TRBJ2-5; 8 nucleotides agree with TRBD2. In germline, CDR1 is LNHNV, CDR2 YYDKDF (reference sequence). The CDR3 is 15 residues long. Trimming removed 1 base from V and 5 bases from J; junction bases left unmatched: 6. Here the CDR3 DNA reads TGTGCCACCAGCAGAGCGGGGGGGCCCAGGGAGACCCAGTACTTC. It codes for CATSRAGGPRETQYF.

The rearrangement uses TRBV12-5 and TRBJ2-3; 9 nucleotides align to TRBD1. There are 15 residues in the CDR3. The germline gives CDR1 LGHNT, CDR2 FRNRAP. Losses at the gene ends were 7 bases for V and 3 bases for J; bases not matched to a gene: 8. The CDR3 reads CASALDRGITDTQYF. CDR3 DNA: TGTGCTAGTGCCTTGGACAGGGGTATAACAGATACGCAGTATTTT.

The rearrangement uses TRBV5-1 and TRBJ2-6, with 11 bases that match TRBD2. CDR1 is SGHRS, CDR2 YFSETQ, per germline. Trimming removed 0 bases from V and 2 bases from J; junction bases left unmatched: 4. The CDR3 sequence is 18 residues long. The CDR3 protein is CASSLALAGGAGANVLTF. The DNA of the CDR3 is TGCGCCAGCAGCTTGGCCCTAGCGGGGGGCGCTGGGGCCAACGTCCTGACTTTC. Drawing the rest from reference TRBV5-1 and TRBJ2-6, the complete variable domain is KAGVTQTPRYLIKTRGQQVTLSCSPISGHRSVSWYQQTPGQGLQFLFEYFSETQRNKGNFPGRFSGRQFSNSRSEMNVSTLELGDSALYLCASSLALAGGAGANVLTFGAGSRLTVL.

The J gene is TRBJ2-3, the V gene TRBV4-2, with 7 bases aligning to TRBD2. Per germline, CDR1 LGHNA and CDR2 YNFKEQ. The ends lost 0 bases at V and 2 bases at J; junction bases unmatched: 11. There are 18 residues in the CDR3. The CDR3 DNA reads as TGTGCCAGCAGCCAAGAGCGGGGCGGGGCGGGGGTCACAGATACGCAGTATTTT. Amino acid sequence: CASSQERGGAGVTDTQYF.

This clone showed up just a few times. The rearrangement uses TRBV12-3 or TRBV12-4 and TRBJ1-2; possible D gene TRBD1, 6 bases. This CDR3 has 13 amino acids. V lost 2 bases, J lost 8 bases, and 12 bases lay in between. The CDR3 region is CASSLRAGEGYTF. CDR3 coding DNA: TGTGCCAGCAGTTTAAGGGCAGGGGAAGGCTACACCTTC.

This clone is labeled as medium-sized (0.01 to 0.1%). The rearrangement uses TRBV6-5 and TRBJ2-6; D unclear. Trimming cost V 2 bases and J 0 bases, with 5 bases left between them. The CDR3 is 15 residues long. Per the germline V gene, CDR1 is MNHEY and CDR2 is SVGAGI. The CDR3 DNA follows: TGTGCCAGCAGTTACACGGTCTCTGGGGCCAACGTCCTGACTTTC. This codes for CASSYTVSGANVLTF.

This chain uses TRBV15 with TRBJ2-3, with D perhaps matching TRBD1 (6 bases). In germline, CDR1 is LNHNV, CDR2 YYDKDF (reference sequence). Trimming pared 0 bases from V and 4 bases from J, leaving 14 bases between. There are 16 residues in the CDR3. The CDR3 region is CATSRDTTGRADTQYF. The CDR3 DNA reads TGTGCCACCAGCAGAGACACGACAGGAAGGGCAGATACGCAGTATTTT.

This clone has a handful of counts. The chain employs TRBV5-6 and TRBJ2-3, with 8 bases lining up with TRBD1. CDR1 is SGHDT, CDR2 YYEEEE, per germline. Unmatched junction bases numbered 4, after V lost 4 bases and J lost 3 bases. The CDR3 extends over 14 amino acids. CDR3 DNA: TGTGCCAGCAGCAAGCGACAGGGGACAGATACGCAGTATTTT. Amino acid sequence: CASSKRQGTDTQYF.

CDR3 DNA: TGCGCCAGCAGCCAATTACTAGCGGCAGATACGCAGTATTTT. Amino acids: CASSQLLAADTQYF. The genes are TRBV4-1 and TRBJ2-3; 8 nucleotides match TRBD2. The ends lost 2 bases at V and 4 bases at J; junction bases unmatched: 2. CDR1 MGHRA and CDR2 YSYEKL come from the germline V gene. CDR3 size: 14 residues.

The genes are TRBV30 and TRBJ1-1; a weak D match, TRBD1 (5 bases). This CDR3 has 12 residues. In germline, CDR1 is GTSNPN, CDR2 SVGIG (reference sequence). The germline V and J ends were trimmed by 5 bases and 6 bases, with 13 bases remaining between them. CDR3 sequence (DNA): TGTGCCTGGGCCAGATCGACAGCTGAAGCTTTCTTT. Its translation is CAWARSTAEAFF.

The rearrangement joins TRBV5-1 to TRBJ1-2; possibly TRBD1 for D (5 bases). CDR1 SGHRS and CDR2 YFSETQ come from the germline V gene. The V gene lost 4 bases and the J gene lost 6 bases, with 16 bases spanning the gap. The CDR3 loop spans 14 amino acids. DNA of the CDR3: TGCGCCAGCAGCCCGGGGGGAGTTATGCATGGCTACACCTTC. Protein product: CASSPGGVMHGYTF.

The V call is TRBV6-6, the J call TRBJ2-3; 10 bases line up with TRBD2. Germline V lookup: CDR1 MNHNY, CDR2 SVGAGI (reference sequence). V lost 3 bases and J lost 5; bases outside the gene matches: 5. The CDR3 runs 15 residues. The CDR3 sequence: CASSYLASGGDTQYF. The CDR3, as DNA: TGTGCCAGCAGTTATCTGGCTAGCGGGGGAGATACGCAGTATTTT.

This chain joins TRBV19 and TRBJ1-1; 7 bases map to TRBD1. The CDR3 has 13 residues. The V segment lost 10 bases and the J segment 1 base; nucleotides outside the gene matches: 6. Germline assignment: CDR1 LNHDA and CDR2 SQIVND (reference sequence). CDR3: CATSGQQNTEAFF. CDR3 bases: TGTGCCACCTCGGGACAGCAGAACACTGAAGCTTTCTTT.

The chain carries TRBV11-2 and TRBJ1-2; 7 bases fit TRBD1. This CDR3 is 16 amino acids long. After removal of 4 bases from V and 4 bases from J, the junction contained 12 bases not matched to a gene. The germline CDR1 and CDR2 sequences are SGHAT and FQNNGV. As DNA, the CDR3 is TGTGCCAGCAGCTCCGCCGGGACAGCGAGTCCCTATGGCTACACCTTC. Protein: CASSSAGTASPYGYTF.

This clone showed up just once. The V and J genes are TRBV7-9 and TRBJ2-2; D unclear. Germline CDR1 is SEHNR and CDR2 is FQNEAQ (reference sequence). V dropped 5 bases and J dropped 0 bases, with 7 bases sitting between them. This CDR3 spans 14 amino acids. The CDR3 DNA reads as TGTGCCAGCAGCCCCCAGTCGAACACCGGGGAGCTGTTTTTT. The encoded protein is CASSPQSNTGELFF.

This clone was counted a single time. The CDR3 nucleotides read TGCGCCAGCAGCTTAGGACAGTACGAGCAGTACTTC. Translated, it gives CASSLGQYEQYF. The chain combines TRBV5-1 with TRBJ2-7; D perhaps matches TRBD1 (6 bases). The V and J ends lost 2 bases and 4 bases respectively, with 7 bases between them. This CDR3 has 12 residues. Germline loops: CDR1 SGHRS, CDR2 YFSETQ. The full variable domain, rest sourced from reference TRBV5-1 and TRBJ2-7, is KAGVTQTPRYLIKTRGQQVTLSCSPISGHRSVSWYQQTPGQGLQFLFEYFSETQRNKGNFPGRFSGRQFSNSRSEMNVSTLELGDSALYLCASSLGQYEQYFGPGTRLTVT.

The chain carries TRBV11-2 and TRBJ2-3; D gene ambiguous. V was clipped by 1 base and J by 3 bases, with 14 bases between them. The CDR3 consists of 16 residues. Germline V gives CDR1 SGHAT, CDR2 FQNNGV. The CDR3 reads CASSLGLLPPTDTQYF. For the CDR3, the DNA is TGTGCCAGCAGCTTAGGGCTACTACCTCCTACAGATACGCAGTATTTT.

The chain employs TRBV18 and TRBJ2-5; D not certain. The V gene's germline CDR1 is KGHSH and CDR2 LQKENI. This CDR3 is 11 amino acids long. V was trimmed by 2 bases and J by 5 bases, leaving 3 bases between them. The CDR3 nucleotides are TGTGCCAGCTCACCAGAGGAGACCCAGTACTTC. Its translation: CASSPEETQYF.

This chain uses TRBV7-3 with TRBJ1-1; D uncertain. Germline V gene lookup returns CDR1 SGHTA and CDR2 FQGTGA. Trimming shortened V by 1 base and J by 1 base, and 10 bases separated the two germline ends. This CDR3 comprises 15 residues. CDR3 DNA sequence: TGTGCCAGCAGCTTAAACGGGGTGGGGAACACTGAAGCTTTCTTT. Protein: CASSLNGVGNTEAFF.

This clone was counted a single time. This chain uses TRBV27 with TRBJ2-2; 7 nucleotides match TRBD1. From germline, CDR1 is MNHEY and CDR2 SMNVEV (reference sequence). The CDR3 spans 17 residues. V lost 3 bases, J lost 0 bases, and 7 bases stayed unmatched. DNA of the CDR3: TGTGCCAGCAGTTTTGACAGGGTCTCGGCGAACACCGGGGAGCTGTTTTTT. Translating gives CASSFDRVSANTGELFF.

This sequence joins TRBV5-1 and TRBJ2-1; 7 positions agree with TRBD2. The CDR3 extends over 14 amino acids. The J segment lost 9 bases and the V segment lost 3 bases, leaving 9 bases of the junction unmatched. The germline gives CDR1 SGHRS, CDR2 YFSETQ. The CDR3 DNA reads TGCGCCAGCAGCTCAACGGCGGGAGAGGGTGAGCAGTTCTTC. Its protein product is CASSSTAGEGEQFF.